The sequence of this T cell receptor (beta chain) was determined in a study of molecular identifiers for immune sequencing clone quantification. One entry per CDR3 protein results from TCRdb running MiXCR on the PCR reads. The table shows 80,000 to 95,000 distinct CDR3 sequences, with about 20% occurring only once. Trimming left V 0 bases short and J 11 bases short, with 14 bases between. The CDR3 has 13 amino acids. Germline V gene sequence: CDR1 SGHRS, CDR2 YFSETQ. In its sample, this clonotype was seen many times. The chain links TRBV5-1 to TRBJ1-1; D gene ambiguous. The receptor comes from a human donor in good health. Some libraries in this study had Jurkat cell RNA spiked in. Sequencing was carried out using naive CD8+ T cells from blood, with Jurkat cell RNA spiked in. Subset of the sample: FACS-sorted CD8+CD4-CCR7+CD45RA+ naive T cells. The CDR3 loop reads CASSLDENLEAFF. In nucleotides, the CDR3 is TGCGCCAGCAGCTTGGATGAGAATTTGGAGGCTTTCTTT.